Sequencing of this T cell receptor beta chain was carried out in a study (dated by TCRdb to about 2016). Background for the entire study: In people whose bodies naturally kept HIV infection under control, the researchers looked into where HIV persistence comes from.

This clonotype is assessed as hyperexpanded (1% or more). The antigen it binds to is not known. Nothing much larger sits one base from this clone, and base qualities are not available. V lost 6 bases and J lost 5 bases; the stretch between them is 16 bases long. Based on the germline V gene, the CDR1 and CDR2 sequences are MNHEY and SVGAGI. The CDR3 numbers 14 residues from cysteine through phenylalanine. CDR3 DNA is the only sequence kept; it has 42 bases, read in frame from the first base. Libraries came from 5' RACE. Sequencer: Illumina HiSeq 2000. Using fastp at Q25 and MiXCR, TCRdb reprocessed the public reads and kept productive beta chains. CDR3 protein duplicates are merged, each entry listing the most common genes and DNA. This sample gives 1,500 to 2,000 distinct CDR3 sequences in total; 8% to 9% of them show up just once. Together, the top ten hold more than 10% of the sample.

The TCR originated in a female donor with HIV. The sequence joins TRBV6-5 to TRBJ1-1; the D gene assignment is ambiguous. The sequencing input was central memory T cells from blood PBMCs. This specimen's cell subset or site label, interpreted: central memory CD4+ T cells. The sequenced DNA is TGTGCCAGCAGAAAGACGGGCCAATTGACTGAAGCTTTCTTT. This encodes CASRKTGQLTEAFF.